A selection of T cell receptor beta chains follows, all from one sample in a study of OX40 agonist ivuxolimab in advanced cancers. Sequencing was performed with immunoSEQ multiplex PCR; in TCRdb, only in-frame clones are kept and a portion is missing. Altogether about 59,000 clones are present, approximately 90% being singletons, with the ten largest covering roughly 13%. This specimen was CD4+ or CD8+ T cells sorted from blood, taken in a trial of the OX40 agonist ivuxolimab. The receptors were sampled from an adult with an advanced solid tumor such as melanoma, head and neck, liver or kidney cancer. CDR3s include the opening cysteine and the closing phenylalanine or tryptophan. A D gene is named only where the DNA matches it firmly. The listing skips clone size in some rows; elsewhere it reads once, few, many or a size class.

d_gene | abundance | j_gene | v_gene | CDR3nt | CDR3aa
TRBD1 | - | TRBJ1-3 | TRBV7-9 | TGTGCCAGCAGCTCCCCCGGGACAGGGGCAGATAGAAACACCATATATTTT | CASSSPGTGADRNTIYF
- | once | TRBJ2-3 | TRBV7-6 | TGTGCCAGCAGCCGCTATGGGGCGTCCCCTAGCACAGATACGCAGTATTTT | CASSRYGASPSTDTQYF
TRBD1 | - | TRBJ2-5 | TRBV7-6 | TGTGCCAGCAGCTCCAGGGACAGGGTAGAGACCCAGTACTTC | CASSSRDRVETQYF
- | - | TRBJ2-7 | TRBV29-1 | TGCAGCGTTTACGGGACTTCAAACACCTACGAGCAGTACTTC | CSVYGTSNTYEQYF
TRBD2 | - | TRBJ2-7 | TRBV13 | TGTGCCAGCAGCCCCCGGACTAGCGGGACCTACGAGCAGTACTTC | CASSPRTSGTYEQYF
- | - | TRBJ2-5 | TRBV4-1 | TGCGCCAGCAGCCAAGATGTGGGCCGACAAGAGACCCAGTACTTC | CASSQDVGRQETQYF
- | once | TRBJ2-1 | TRBV5-1 | TGCGCCAGCAGCCAACCCGGACTGTTCGATGAGCAGTTCTTC | CASSQPGLFDEQFF
TRBD1 | - | TRBJ2-7 | TRBV5-1 | TGCGCCAGCAGCCCGGCCGGGACAGGGTGGGGAGCCCCCTACGAGCAGTACTTC | CASSPAGTGWGAPYEQYF
TRBD2 | - | TRBJ2-7 | TRBV19 | TGTGCCAGTAGTATAGTAGCGGGAGCACGGGAGCAGTACTTC | CASSIVAGAREQYF
- | - | TRBJ2-3 | TRBV13 | TGTGCCAGCAGCCACCCGAGAACAGGGACGCAGTATTTT | CASSHPRTGTQYF
- | - | TRBJ1-4 | TRBV6-1 | TGTGCCAGCAGTGAACTCCTTCACTTAGCCGCAGAGGACGATAATGAAAAACTGTTTTTT | CASSELLHLAAEDDNEKLFF
- | - | TRBJ2-7 | TRBV4-1 | TGCGCCAGCAGCCAAGCCTCCTCAGCGATCTACGAGCAGTACTTC | CASSQASSAIYEQYF
- | few | TRBJ2-7 | TRBV6-1 | TGTGCCAGCAGTGCGGACCTCTACGAGCAGTACTTC | CASSADLYEQYF
- | - | TRBJ1-2 | TRBV7-9 | TGTGCCAGCAGCCAGATGACCTTGGCTTTCGGCTATGGCTACACCTTC | CASSQMTLAFGYGYTF
- | - | TRBJ2-7 | TRBV5-4 | TGTGCCAGCAGCCAAGATTTGGGCGGGTATACCTACGAGCAGTACTTC | CASSQDLGGYTYEQYF
TRBD2 | - | TRBJ2-1 | TRBV7-3 | TGTGCCAGCAGCCCAAACATGTACCGAGCGGGAGGACCAGAAATCTACAATGAGCAGTTCTTC | CASSPNMYRAGGPEIYNEQFF
- | - | TRBJ2-7 | TRBV20-1 | TGCAGTGCTAGAGGGGTTTACGAGCAGTACTTC | CSARGVYEQYF
TRBD2 | - | TRBJ2-5 | TRBV10-1 | TGCGCCAGCGCTAGCGGGAGGAGGTCTTCGGGGGAGACCCAGTACTTC | CASASGRRSSGETQYF
- | - | TRBJ2-1 | TRBV27 | TGTGCCAGCTTAGGTGAGCAGTTCTTC | CASLGEQFF
- | - | TRBJ2-3 | TRBV9 | TGTGCCAGCAGCGTGGAGCAAAGTTCGGATACGCAGTATTTT | CASSVEQSSDTQYF
- | once | TRBJ2-7 | TRBV5-1 | TGCGCCAGCAGCTTGGTAGCCTTGGATTCGGTGCGCGAGCAGTACTTC | CASSLVALDSVREQYF
TRBD2 | once | TRBJ2-5 | TRBV2 | TGTGCCAGCAGTGAACTAGCGGGAGAAGAGACCCAGTACTTC | CASSELAGEETQYF
TRBD1 | - | TRBJ2-5 | TRBV7-6 | TGTGCCAGCAGCCCCCCACGGGACAGGGGAGCGACCCAGTACTTC | CASSPPRDRGATQYF
TRBD1 | - | TRBJ2-5 | TRBV7-9 | TGTGCCAGCAGCCAAAGGACAGGGACCCAAGAGACCCAGTACTTC | CASSQRTGTQETQYF
- | - | TRBJ2-7 | TRBV9 | TGTGCCAGCAGCGTAGGGGGACTGGGCGAGCAGTACTTC | CASSVGGLGEQYF
- | - | TRBJ2-7 | TRBV28 | TGTGCCAGCAGTTTAGAGGGATACCTCTACGAGCAGTACTTC | CASSLEGYLYEQYF
TRBD2 | once | TRBJ2-7 | TRBV19 | TGTGCCAGTAGTCCGGGACTAGCGGGAAGCGAGCAGTACTTC | CASSPGLAGSEQYF
TRBD1 | - | TRBJ1-1 | TRBV27 | TGTGCCAGCGCCCCGCGATGGAGGGGGCTTACTGAAGCTTTCTTT | CASAPRWRGLTEAFF
- | - | TRBJ2-7 | TRBV19 | TGTGCCAGTAGTATTGGGGCAGGGCCCTACGAGCAGTACTTC | CASSIGAGPYEQYF
TRBD1 | - | TRBJ1-6 | TRBV28 | TGTGCCAGCAGCCAGACAGGGTTGGTGGCACCCCTCCACTTT | CASSQTGLVAPLHF
- | once | TRBJ1-5 | TRBV7-9 | TGTGCCAGCAGCTTGGGCGATCAGCCCCAGCATTTT | CASSLGDQPQHF
- | - | TRBJ1-2 | TRBV7-9 | TGTGCCAGTAGCTTATCCCTCGTAGACAACAACTATGGCTACACCTTC | CASSLSLVDNNYGYTF
- | - | TRBJ2-1 | TRBV7-6 | TGTGCCAGCAGCCCAAGGTCAGGACGACTTTACAATGAGCAGTTCTTC | CASSPRSGRLYNEQFF
- | - | TRBJ1-1 | TRBV6-5 | TGTGCCAGCAGTTACACCGGGACTCCCGCGGGTACTGAAGCTTTCTTT | CASSYTGTPAGTEAFF
- | - | TRBJ1-4 | TRBV6-6 | TGTGCCAGCAGTTACGTCCTGAGAGGGGGTGAAAAACTGTTTTTT | CASSYVLRGGEKLFF
TRBD1 | once | TRBJ2-1 | TRBV6-6 | TGTGCCAGCAGGCATAAGACAGGGGCAGACTACAATGAGCAGTTCTTC | CASRHKTGADYNEQFF
TRBD2 | - | TRBJ2-3 | TRBV7-8 | TGTGCCAGCAGCATCTACTCGGGGACTAGCGGTTTTGCGTTAAACTGGGCAGATACGCAGTATTTT | CASSIYSGTSGFALNWADTQYF
- | - | TRBJ2-3 | TRBV27 | TGTGCCAGCAGTTCACTCCTGGGGGAGTGGACAGATACGCAGTATTTT | CASSSLLGEWTDTQYF
TRBD2 | - | TRBJ2-1 | TRBV11-3 | TGTGCCAGCAGCTTAGATCCCACTAGCGGGAGGGTTTATGAGCAGTTCTTC | CASSLDPTSGRVYEQFF
- | - | TRBJ2-3 | TRBV7-8 | TGTGCCAGCAGCTCCAGGGATCCGGCAGATACGCAGTATTTT | CASSSRDPADTQYF
TRBD1 | - | TRBJ1-2 | TRBV9 | TGTGCCAGCAGCGTAGGACAGGGCGCAGGTGGCTACACCTTC | CASSVGQGAGGYTF
TRBD1 | - | TRBJ2-7 | TRBV7-9 | TGTGCCAGCAGCTTTATAGGGGGCCTCTCCTACGAGCAGTACTTC | CASSFIGGLSYEQYF
- | - | TRBJ1-1 | TRBV4-2 | TGTGCCAGCAGCCAAGTTGCGGGGGAAGAAACAAAGAACACTGAAGCTTTCTTT | CASSQVAGEETKNTEAFF
- | - | TRBJ2-1 | TRBV4-3 | TGCGCCAGCAGCCAAGACCTTTCCGGATACAATGAGCAGTTCTTC | CASSQDLSGYNEQFF
TRBD1 | - | TRBJ2-1 | TRBV27 | TGTGCCAGCAGTCTGGGGACAGGGGGCAAAAATGAGCAGTTCTTC | CASSLGTGGKNEQFF
- | - | TRBJ2-4 | TRBV13 | TGTGCCAGCAGCTCCCGCTCCGGGCTAGCCAAAAACATTCAGTACTTC | CASSSRSGLAKNIQYF
TRBD2 | - | TRBJ2-7 | TRBV29-1 | TGCAGCGTAAGACTAGCGCACTCCTACGAGCAGTACTTC | CSVRLAHSYEQYF
- | - | TRBJ1-2 | TRBV29-1 | TGCAGCGTTGATGGCCCAACGGAGGGCTACACCTTC | CSVDGPTEGYTF
TRBD1 | - | TRBJ2-7 | TRBV7-8 | TGTGCCAGCAGCTCGACAGGGGGACACGAGCAGTACTTC | CASSSTGGHEQYF
- | - | TRBJ2-1 | TRBV19 | TGTGCCAGTAGTATAGTAGAGTACAATGAGCAGTTCTTC | CASSIVEYNEQFF
- | - | TRBJ2-7 | TRBV6-1 | TGTGCCAGCAGTGAAGTGGACTCACCTTCGATCTACGAGCAGTACTTC | CASSEVDSPSIYEQYF
- | - | TRBJ1-4 | TRBV5-4 | TGTGCCAGCAGCTCTTTAGACAGTAATGAAAAACTGTTTTTT | CASSSLDSNEKLFF
TRBD1 | few | TRBJ1-2 | TRBV7-3 | TGTGCCAGCAGCCCGACAGGGGGCCCGAACGGCTACACCTTC | CASSPTGGPNGYTF
- | - | TRBJ2-7 | TRBV6-5 | TGTGCCAGCAGCTCTACGTGGGGATTTGGGGACGAGCAGTACTTC | CASSSTWGFGDEQYF
- | - | TRBJ2-1 | TRBV13 | TGTGCCAGCAGCTTAGTCGGCAATGAGCAGTTCTTC | CASSLVGNEQFF